This is a list of T cell receptor beta chains from one sample in a study of siplizumab effects on memory and regulatory T cells. The data were produced by immunoSEQ multiplex PCR, yet TCRdb's version contains in-frame clones alone and is incomplete. The sample yields roughly 80,000 clones, approximately 88% seen once. Source material: Tregs sorted from blood. All receptors come from a human donor in good health. Both conserved end residues are part of each CDR3. A D gene is named only where the DNA matches it firmly. Rows give clone size only sometimes, using once, few, many, or a class for an expanded clone.

D gene	clone size	V gene	J gene	CDR3 protein	CDR3 DNA
TRBD2	-	TRBV7-2	TRBJ2-5	CASSVSSGQETQYF	TGTGCCAGCAGCGTTTCTAGCGGACAAGAGACCCAGTACTTC
-	-	TRBV19	TRBJ1-5	CASYEMAISNQPQHF	TGTGCCAGTTACGAGATGGCGATCAGCAATCAGCCCCAGCATTTT
TRBD1	-	TRBV28	TRBJ2-3	CASSPSRGRTDTQYF	TGTGCCAGCAGCCCAAGCAGGGGGCGCACAGATACGCAGTATTTT
-	-	TRBV2	TRBJ1-2	CASSETGPVYGYTF	TGTGCCAGCAGTGAAACAGGGCCAGTCTATGGCTACACCTTC
-	-	TRBV7-9	TRBJ2-5	CASSSQGLETQYF	TGTGCCAGCAGCTCACAGGGTCTGGAGACCCAGTACTTC
-	-	TRBV7-7	TRBJ2-3	CASSLVYGGTDTQYF	TGTGCCAGCAGCTTAGTTTACGGCGGCACAGATACGCAGTATTTT
TRBD2	-	TRBV11-1	TRBJ2-7	CASSLDQAGGLDEQYF	TGTGCCAGCAGCTTAGATCAAGCGGGAGGCCTTGACGAGCAGTACTTC
TRBD1	-	TRBV28	TRBJ1-5	CASSSPGDRGRDQPQHF	TGTGCCAGCAGTTCCCCCGGAGACAGGGGGCGAGATCAGCCCCAGCATTTT
TRBD1	-	TRBV5-1	TRBJ2-7	CASSGTTGQVYEQYF	TGCGCCAGCAGCGGGACGACAGGGCAAGTCTACGAGCAGTACTTC
-	-	TRBV5-1	TRBJ2-1	CASRLQGGNEQFF	TGCGCCAGCAGGCTACAGGGTGGCAATGAGCAGTTCTTC
-	-	TRBV25-1	TRBJ2-5	CASSSRWDHQETQYF	TGTGCCAGCAGCTCCCGTTGGGACCACCAAGAGACCCAGTACTTC
-	-	TRBV19	TRBJ1-1	CASSTTLEDTEAFF	TGTGCCAGTAGTACTACCCTTGAGGACACTGAAGCTTTCTTT
TRBD2	-	TRBV4-2	TRBJ2-3	CASSQEGTRVGGTDTQYF	TGTGCCAGCAGCCAAGAAGGGACTAGGGTGGGGGGCACAGATACGCAGTATTTT
-	-	TRBV5-3	TRBJ2-7	CARSFEVWEQYF	TGTGCCAGAAGCTTCGAAGTTTGGGAGCAGTACTTC
-	-	TRBV5-1	TRBJ2-2	CASSLTKLTGRTGELFF	TGCGCCAGCAGCCTTACGAAACTGACAGGGAGGACCGGGGAGCTGTTTTTT
-	-	TRBV5-1	TRBJ1-1	CASSFSENTEAFF	TGCGCCAGCAGCTTCTCCGAGAACACTGAAGCTTTCTTT
TRBD1	-	TRBV16	TRBJ1-2	CASSQSPGQGYGYTF	TGTGCCAGCAGCCAATCTCCGGGACAGGGGTACGGCTACACCTTC
TRBD1	-	TRBV6-1	TRBJ2-5	CASSVTGTGALRETQYF	TGTGCCAGCAGTGTAACCGGGACAGGGGCCTTGAGAGAGACCCAGTACTTC
-	-	TRBV5-6	TRBJ2-7	CASSPVGLTYEQYF	TGTGCCAGCAGCCCGGTAGGCCTAACCTACGAGCAGTACTTC
-	-	TRBV23-1	TRBJ1-6	CASSRDPGPTSSPLHF	TGCGCCAGCAGTCGTGACCCGGGACCGACTTCTTCACCCCTCCACTTT
TRBD1	-	TRBV5-1	TRBJ2-5	CASSWGDRGLETQYF	TGCGCCAGCAGCTGGGGGGACAGGGGGCTGGAGACCCAGTACTTC
TRBD1	-	TRBV18	TRBJ2-1	CASYGTGGANEQFF	TGTGCCAGCTACGGGACAGGGGGCGCGAATGAGCAGTTCTTC
-	once	TRBV11-2	TRBJ2-3	CASSLLAGSTDTQYF	TGTGCCAGCAGCCTCCTAGCCGGAAGCACAGATACGCAGTATTTT
TRBD1	-	TRBV5-1	TRBJ1-2	CASSLGRGQGDNGYTF	TGCGCCAGCAGCTTGGGACGGGGACAGGGGGATAATGGCTACACCTTC
-	-	TRBV15	TRBJ1-2	CATSRVGDLGGYTF	TGTGCCACCAGCAGAGTGGGGGACCTCGGGGGCTACACCTTC
-	-	TRBV29-1	TRBJ1-2	CSVNLYPNYGYTF	TGCAGCGTTAACCTTTATCCCAACTATGGCTACACCTTC
-	-	TRBV2	TRBJ2-3	CASLPVGGTQYF	TGTGCCAGCCTCCCGGTTGGGGGGACGCAGTATTTT
TRBD2	-	TRBV7-2	TRBJ2-7	CASSRTGLGAYEQYF	TGTGCCAGCAGTCGTACGGGACTAGGGGCCTACGAGCAGTACTTC
-	-	TRBV11-3	TRBJ2-7	CASSSRPGYEQYF	TGTGCCAGCAGCTCCCGGCCCGGCTACGAGCAGTACTTC
-	few	TRBV7-9	TRBJ1-3	CASRRGSGNTIYF	TGTGCCAGCAGACGTGGTTCTGGAAACACCATATATTTT
-	-	TRBV6-5	TRBJ1-2	CASSYSNARGYGYTF	TGTGCCAGCAGTTACTCGAACGCCAGGGGCTATGGCTACACCTTC
TRBD2	-	TRBV30	TRBJ2-3	CAWSRGGGATDTQYF	TGTGCCTGGAGCAGGGGCGGGGGGGCCACAGATACGCAGTATTTT
-	once	TRBV7-9	TRBJ2-3	CASSHDGRITSTDTQYF	TGTGCCAGCAGCCACGATGGACGGATCACTAGCACAGATACGCAGTATTTT
-	-	TRBV4-1	TRBJ1-4	CASSQAWGSEKLFF	TGCGCCAGCAGCCAAGCCTGGGGCAGTGAAAAACTGTTTTTT
TRBD1	once	TRBV5-1	TRBJ1-4	CASSLTPQGVNEKLFF	TGCGCCAGCAGCTTAACGCCCCAGGGGGTTAATGAAAAACTGTTTTTT
-	few	TRBV29-1	TRBJ1-1	CSVRQPWDTEAFF	TGCAGCGTTCGACAACCCTGGGACACTGAAGCTTTCTTT
TRBD2	-	TRBV5-3	TRBJ2-5	CARSLDRGGETQYF	TGTGCCAGAAGCTTGGATCGGGGGGGAGAGACCCAGTACTTC
-	few	TRBV5-3	TRBJ2-3	CARPRVNGTDTQYF	TGTGCCAGACCAAGGGTCAACGGCACAGATACGCAGTATTTT
-	-	TRBV28	TRBJ2-3	CASSPGGGTDTQYF	TGTGCCAGCTCTCCCGGGGGCGGGACAGATACGCAGTATTTT
TRBD1	-	TRBV27	TRBJ2-6	CASSLGQGLPLTF	TGTGCCAGCAGTTTGGGACAGGGGCTCCCCCTGACTTTC
-	-	TRBV11-2	TRBJ1-2	CASSFTGTLYIDGYTF	TGTGCCAGCAGTTTCACCGGGACCTTATACATTGATGGCTACACCTTC
-	-	TRBV7-9	TRBJ1-1	CASSPRDTEAFF	TGTGCCAGCAGCCCCCGGGACACTGAAGCTTTCTTT
TRBD2	-	TRBV5-1	TRBJ2-3	CASSYQAGGADTQYF	TGCGCCAGCAGTTATCAGGCGGGGGGTGCAGATACGCAGTATTTT
TRBD1	-	TRBV5-6	TRBJ2-4	CASSGQGLSIQYF	TGTGCCAGCAGCGGACAGGGCCTGAGCATTCAGTACTTC
-	once	TRBV11-2	TRBJ1-1	CASSLGVRGTEAFF	TGTGCCAGCAGCTTAGGTGTGAGGGGGACTGAAGCTTTCTTT
-	-	TRBV29-1	TRBJ2-1	CSVEYRGEQFF	TGCAGCGTTGAATATCGAGGGGAGCAGTTCTTC
-	-	TRBV4-3	TRBJ1-2	CASSQVTGGQYGYTF	TGCGCCAGCAGCCAGGTAACGGGTGGACAGTATGGCTACACCTTC
-	-	TRBV5-4	TRBJ2-7	CASSLIQQTYEQYF	TGTGCCAGCAGCTTGATACAACAGACCTACGAGCAGTACTTC
-	-	TRBV11-2	TRBJ1-1	CASSLGLGTARAFF	TGTGCCAGCAGCTTAGGTTTGGGCACCGCGAGGGCTTTCTTT
TRBD2	-	TRBV27	TRBJ2-3	CASSLRASGGTGTQYF	TGTGCCAGCAGTTTACGGGCTAGCGGGGGGACGGGTACGCAGTATTTT
-	-	TRBV11-3	TRBJ2-3	CASSPARSDTQYF	TGTGCCAGCAGCCCCGCTCGGTCGGATACGCAGTATTTT
-	-	TRBV7-9	TRBJ1-2	CASSTGYGYTF	TGTGCCAGCAGCACAGGGTATGGCTACACCTTC
-	-	TRBV6-5	TRBJ1-3	CASMSGGAGNTIYF	TGTGCCAGCATGAGCGGGGGAGCCGGAAACACCATATATTTT
-	-	TRBV11-2	TRBJ2-1	CASSLVRRIYASYNEQFF	TGTGCCAGCAGCTTAGTTCGCAGGATCTATGCCTCCTACAATGAGCAGTTCTTC
-	-	TRBV27	TRBJ2-2	CASSPGQVFGELFF	TGTGCCAGCAGCCCTGGGCAGGTTTTCGGGGAGCTGTTTTTT